Included here is one T cell receptor beta chain sequence, with context. TCRdb's copy holds only in-frame clones and misses some; the assay was immunoSEQ multiplex PCR. The sample comprises more than 70,000 clones, over 70% of which are singletons, and around 9.4% rests with the top ten. The data are from a study of blood T cell repertoires in COVID-19. The CDR3 loop spans 13 amino acids. Per the germline V gene, CDR1 is KGHSH and CDR2 is LQKENI. Trimming removed 3 bases from V and 8 bases from J, with 13 bases in between. Sequencing was carried out using peripheral blood. The receptor's source is a human donor in a cohort sampled during active COVID-19. The V gene is TRBV18, the J gene TRBJ1-2; tentatively, D is TRBD1 (5 bases). CDR3 sequence reads: CASSPAGPGGYTF. For the CDR3, the DNA is TGTGCCAGCTCACCTGCGGGGCCGGGCGGCTACACCTTC.